This is a list of T cell receptor beta chains from one sample in a study of OX40 agonist ivuxolimab in advanced cancers. Produced via immunoSEQ multiplex PCR; TCRdb's table is partial and in-frame only. The sample has 70,000 to 95,000 clones; 80% to 90% are singletons. This specimen consisted of CD4+ or CD8+ T cells sorted from blood, obtained in a trial of the OX40 agonist ivuxolimab. The receptor set was obtained from an adult with an advanced solid tumor such as melanoma, head and neck, liver or kidney cancer. Both conserved end residues are part of each CDR3. The D gene is left open where the match is weak. Clone size is given for some rows only: seen once, a few or many times, or a class if the clone is expanded.

V gene,D gene,clone size,J gene,CDR3 protein,CDR3 DNA
TRBV19,NA,NA,TRBJ2-1,CASMSRTSYNEQFF,TGTGCCAGTATGTCCAGGACCTCCTACAATGAGCAGTTCTTC
TRBV6-5,NA,NA,TRBJ1-2,CASSYSRGNYGYTF,TGTGCCAGCAGTTACTCAAGGGGGAACTATGGCTACACCTTC
TRBV2,NA,NA,TRBJ2-5,CASGLALQETQYF,TGTGCCAGCGGGTTGGCTTTACAAGAGACCCAGTACTTC
TRBV6-5,TRBD2,NA,TRBJ2-7,CASTRTSESYEQYF,TGTGCCAGCACCAGGACTAGCGAGTCCTACGAGCAGTACTTC
TRBV30,NA,NA,TRBJ2-2,CAWSVKGIGELFF,TGTGCCTGGAGTGTAAAGGGAATCGGGGAGCTGTTTTTT
TRBV2,NA,NA,TRBJ2-3,CASRSRTPISTDTQYF,TGTGCCAGCCGTTCCCGGACCCCGATAAGCACAGATACGCAGTATTTT
TRBV10-3,NA,once,TRBJ2-4,CAISDSVEAKNIQYF,TGTGCCATCAGTGACTCGGTTGAGGCCAAAAACATTCAGTACTTC
TRBV29-1,NA,NA,TRBJ1-1,CSVEVWANTEAFF,TGCAGCGTTGAAGTTTGGGCTAACACTGAAGCTTTCTTT
TRBV19,NA,NA,TRBJ1-1,CASSLAVYNTEAFF,TGTGCCAGTAGTCTCGCAGTATATAACACTGAAGCTTTCTTT
TRBV5-1,NA,NA,TRBJ2-1,CASSLGLFSYNEQFF,TGCGCCAGCAGCTTGGGACTGTTCTCCTACAATGAGCAGTTCTTC
TRBV18,TRBD1,NA,TRBJ1-2,CASSPNVRGLGGYTF,TGTGCCAGCTCACCAAACGTCAGGGGGCTCGGTGGCTACACCTTC
TRBV15,NA,NA,TRBJ2-7,CATSPETINEQYF,TGTGCCACCAGCCCCGAGACCATCAACGAGCAGTACTTC
TRBV10-2,NA,NA,TRBJ2-7,CASSGDTSYEQYF,TGCGCCAGCAGTGGGGACACCTCCTACGAGCAGTACTTC
TRBV4-1,TRBD2,once,TRBJ2-6,CASSHIGLAEISGANVLTF,TGCGCCAGCAGCCACATCGGACTAGCGGAGATCTCTGGGGCCAACGTCCTGACTTTC
TRBV4-1,NA,NA,TRBJ2-2,CASSQESAVTNTGELFF,TGCGCCAGCAGCCAAGAGTCGGCGGTCACGAACACCGGGGAGCTGTTTTTT
TRBV7-3,NA,NA,TRBJ2-3,CASSPWTGRTDTQYF,TGTGCCAGCAGCCCCTGGACTGGACGCACAGATACGCAGTATTTT
TRBV7-3,NA,NA,TRBJ1-1,CASSLSRQTEAFF,TGTGCCAGCAGCTTATCTAGACAGACTGAAGCTTTCTTT
TRBV28,NA,NA,TRBJ1-2,CASSFPRTASLGYTF,TGTGCCAGCAGTTTCCCCCGGACAGCTTCCCTCGGCTACACCTTC
TRBV28,TRBD1,once,TRBJ1-2,CASSSLGGGGVKGYTF,TGTGCCAGCAGTTCCCTGGGAGGGGGCGGGGTAAAGGGCTACACCTTC
TRBV5-4,TRBD1,NA,TRBJ2-7,CASSIPGQVYEQYF,TGTGCCAGCAGCATTCCGGGACAGGTATACGAGCAGTACTTC
TRBV7-2,TRBD1,NA,TRBJ2-6,CASSAQGTGANVLTF,TGTGCCAGCAGCGCACAGGGGACGGGGGCCAACGTCCTGACTTTC
TRBV4-2,TRBD2,many,TRBJ2-7,CASSHFLSGSTYEQYF,TGTGCCAGCAGCCATTTTCTTAGCGGGTCCACCTACGAGCAGTACTTC
TRBV6-5,TRBD1,NA,TRBJ2-7,CASSYSGTGSSYEQYF,TGTGCCAGCAGTTACTCCGGGACAGGGAGCTCCTACGAGCAGTACTTC
TRBV9,NA,once,TRBJ1-1,CASSLDRDTEAFF,TGTGCCAGCAGCCTGGACAGAGATACTGAAGCTTTCTTT
TRBV6-6,TRBD2,NA,TRBJ2-1,CATQSGEGTYNEQFF,TGTGCCACACAGTCGGGGGAGGGGACCTACAATGAGCAGTTCTTC
TRBV5-1,NA,NA,TRBJ1-4,CASSVQGPSNEKLFF,TGCGCCAGCAGCGTTCAGGGACCGAGTAATGAAAAACTGTTTTTT
TRBV5-1,NA,NA,TRBJ2-1,CASSLYSGNEQFF,TGCGCCAGCAGCTTGTATTCCGGGAATGAGCAGTTCTTC
TRBV10-3,NA,NA,TRBJ2-7,CAISQGDYEQYF,TGTGCCATCAGTCAAGGAGATTACGAGCAGTACTTC
TRBV30,TRBD1,NA,TRBJ1-1,CAWRGTGTGQTEAFF,TGTGCCTGGAGGGGGACTGGGACAGGGCAAACTGAAGCTTTCTTT
TRBV6-5,NA,NA,TRBJ1-1,CASSYSRGGDTEAFF,TGTGCCAGCAGTTACTCGAGGGGTGGGGACACTGAAGCTTTCTTT
TRBV18,NA,NA,TRBJ1-5,CASSPGSGPNQPQHF,TGTGCCAGCTCACCGGGTTCAGGACCCAATCAGCCCCAGCATTTT
TRBV27,TRBD2,NA,TRBJ2-7,CASSLEAGGSYEQYF,TGTGCCAGCAGCCTTGAGGCGGGGGGGTCCTACGAGCAGTACTTC
TRBV6-1,NA,NA,TRBJ1-1,CASRKGSMNTEAFF,TGTGCCAGCAGGAAGGGTTCAATGAACACTGAAGCTTTCTTT
TRBV27,TRBD1,NA,TRBJ1-4,CASSSGTGARGTNEKLFF,TGTGCCAGCAGCTCCGGGACAGGCGCCCGGGGGACTAATGAAAAACTGTTTTTT
TRBV4-1,TRBD2,few,TRBJ2-3,CASSHLAGGGNTQYF,TGCGCCAGCAGCCACTTAGCGGGAGGGGGGAATACGCAGTATTTT
TRBV11-2,NA,NA,TRBJ1-3,CASSFRRGGNTIYF,TGTGCCAGCAGCTTCAGGCGGGGTGGAAACACCATATATTTT
TRBV6-5,NA,NA,TRBJ2-5,CASSAFGGPKETQYF,TGTGCCAGCAGCGCCTTTGGGGGGCCCAAGGAGACCCAGTACTTC
TRBV11-2,TRBD1,once,TRBJ2-2,CASSRSDRAGGELFF,TGTGCCAGCAGCCGAAGCGACAGGGCCGGCGGGGAGCTGTTTTTT
TRBV9,NA,NA,TRBJ2-3,CASSIGTVTDTQYF,TGTGCCAGCAGCATCGGGACGGTAACAGATACGCAGTATTTT
TRBV9,NA,NA,TRBJ2-2,CASSVGSSYTGELFF,TGTGCCAGCAGCGTGGGGAGTTCGTACACCGGGGAGCTGTTTTTT
TRBV5-1,TRBD1,NA,TRBJ1-1,CASSLAPGGNMNTEAFF,TGCGCCAGCAGCTTGGCCCCAGGGGGGAACATGAACACTGAAGCTTTCTTT
TRBV7-9,NA,NA,TRBJ1-2,CASSLVTQGAPGYTF,TGTGCCAGCAGCTTAGTGACACAGGGTGCGCCCGGCTACACCTTC
TRBV5-6,TRBD1,NA,TRBJ1-5,CASSLGTGDSQPQHF,TGTGCCAGCAGCTTGGGGACAGGGGATAGTCAGCCCCAGCATTTT
TRBV10-3,NA,NA,TRBJ2-6,CAISSRDTGAGANVLTF,TGTGCCATCAGCAGCCGGGACACCGGGGCTGGGGCCAACGTCCTGACTTTC
TRBV6-4,TRBD1,NA,TRBJ2-5,CASSGTGPPQETQYF,TGTGCCAGCAGTGGGACAGGGCCTCCCCAAGAGACCCAGTACTTC
TRBV7-9,NA,NA,TRBJ1-2,CASSAQGFYGYTF,TGTGCCAGCAGCGCGCAGGGGTTCTATGGCTACACCTTC
TRBV7-2,TRBD1,NA,TRBJ1-2,CASSVYRGNGYTF,TGTGCCAGCAGCGTATACAGGGGTAACGGCTACACCTTC
TRBV28,TRBD1,NA,TRBJ1-6,CASSPTGGYSPLHF,TGTGCCAGCAGCCCTACAGGGGGATATTCACCCCTCCACTTT
TRBV19,NA,NA,TRBJ1-2,CASSPRTDEANYGYTF,TGTGCCAGTAGCCCGAGGACAGACGAAGCTAACTATGGCTACACCTTC
TRBV5-4,TRBD2,medium-sized,TRBJ2-1,CASSLDQRGNNEQFF,TGTGCCAGCAGCTTGGACCAGCGGGGGAACAATGAGCAGTTCTTC
TRBV5-4,NA,NA,TRBJ2-7,CASSLDPGSDYEQYF,TGTGCCAGCAGCTTGGACCCGGGGTCGGACTACGAGCAGTACTTC
TRBV2,NA,NA,TRBJ1-5,CASNSDGGNQPQHF,TGTGCCAGCAATTCGGATGGGGGCAATCAGCCCCAGCATTTT
TRBV11-3,TRBD2,NA,TRBJ2-7,CASSATAWFSGSTSYEQYF,TGTGCCAGCAGCGCAACGGCGTGGTTTAGCGGGAGTACATCCTACGAGCAGTACTTC
TRBV14,NA,few,TRBJ1-1,CASSIGTTEAFF,TGTGCCAGCAGCATTGGGACAACTGAAGCTTTCTTT
TRBV4-1,TRBD1,NA,TRBJ1-2,CASSQDEQGRFGYTF,TGCGCCAGCAGCCAAGACGAACAGGGGAGATTTGGCTACACCTTC
TRBV2,TRBD2,NA,TRBJ2-3,CASRQLAGGFADTQYF,TGTGCCAGCAGGCAACTAGCGGGAGGGTTTGCAGATACGCAGTATTTT
TRBV7-9,TRBD1,NA,TRBJ1-1,CASSLGDRVAAFF,TGTGCCAGCAGCTTGGGGGACAGGGTGGCAGCTTTCTTT